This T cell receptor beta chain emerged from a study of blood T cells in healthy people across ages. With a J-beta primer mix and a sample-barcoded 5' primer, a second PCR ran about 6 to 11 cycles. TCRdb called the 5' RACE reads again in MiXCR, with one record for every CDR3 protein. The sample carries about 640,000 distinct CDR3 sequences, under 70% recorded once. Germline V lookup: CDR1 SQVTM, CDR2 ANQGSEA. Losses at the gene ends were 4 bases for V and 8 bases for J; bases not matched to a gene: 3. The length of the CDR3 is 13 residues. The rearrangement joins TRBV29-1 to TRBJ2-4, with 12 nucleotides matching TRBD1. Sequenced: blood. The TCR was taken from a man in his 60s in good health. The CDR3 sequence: CSVGGTGGDIQYF. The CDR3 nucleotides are TGCAGCGTTGGGGGGACAGGGGGCGACATTCAGTACTTC.